This TCR beta chain was recorded in a study of T cells after yellow fever vaccination. This clonotype has just a few counts. TCRdb re-called the 5' RACE reads with MiXCR, one entry per CDR3 protein. The profile covers fewer than 100,000 distinct CDR3 sequences, with under 6.5% appearing a single time and about two fifths taken by the ten largest. The origin of this receptor is a man aged 18 to 30 who received the YFV17D yellow fever vaccine. This specimen consisted of CD8+ T cells sorted from PBMCs, obtained 10 days after the yellow fever booster vaccination.

The CDR3 here is CASSYGRTGELFF. The DNA for the CDR3 is TGTGCCAGCAGTTACGGGCGGACCGGGGAGCTGTTTTTT. The V and J genes are TRBV6-5 and TRBJ2-2; D unclear. V gave up 2 bases and J gave up 5 bases, with 6 bases separating them. The germline gives CDR1 MNHEY, CDR2 SVGAGI. The CDR3 has 13 residues.